The 20 T cell receptor beta chains in this list originate from one sample, sequenced in a study of PD-L1 blockade in urothelial cancer. As to time point: peripheral blood 6 weeks after treatment start. Method: immunoSEQ multiplex PCR; TCRdb's copy keeps in-frame clones and lacks some. The sample records more than 95,000 clones, about 82% being singletons. The sequences come from PBMCs, collected around atezolizumab (anti-PD-L1) treatment. The source of these receptors is a man aged 50-60 years with urothelial cancer.

This clone was counted only a few times. This chain joins TRBV30 and TRBJ2-5; the match to TRBD2 covers 10 bases. The V segment lost 2 bases and the J segment 1 base; nucleotides outside the gene matches: 4. The CDR3 runs to 15 residues. Per the germline V gene, CDR1 is GTSNPN and CDR2 is SVGIG (reference sequence). The chain's CDR3 is CAWSPLAGAQETQYF. The CDR3 DNA sequence: TGTGCCTGGAGTCCGCTAGCGGGGGCCCAAGAGACCCAGTACTTC. The entire variable domain, with the rest obtained from reference TRBV30 and TRBJ2-5, is as follows: SQTIHQWPATLVQPVGSPLSLECTVEGTSNPNLYWYRQAAGRGLQLLFYSVGIGQISSEVPQNLSASRPQDRQFILSSKKLLLSDSGFYLCAWSPLAGAQETQYFGPGTRLLVL.

This rearrangement joins TRBV14 to TRBJ2-3; D gene unclear. Germline V gene data show CDR1 as SGHDN and CDR2 as FVKESK. The CDR3 has 15 residues. The ends were cut back, 4 bases at V and 0 bases at J, with 11 bases in the middle. CDR3 DNA: TGTGCCAGCAGCCGTGAGTTAGTGAGCACAGATACGCAGTATTTT. It specifies CASSRELVSTDTQYF.

V is TRBV28 and J is TRBJ2-7; no firm D call. Deletions cut 10 bases from V and 3 bases from J, with 7 bases between. Germline CDR1 and CDR2: MDHEN and SYDVKM. There are 10 residues in the CDR3. CDR3 amino acids: CATGDYEQYF. DNA for the CDR3: TGTGCCACCGGAGACTACGAGCAGTACTTC.

A remark on this clone: In the same sample, other DNA sequences code for this CDR3. V is TRBV18 and J is TRBJ2-5; the match to TRBD1 covers 10 bases. This CDR3 contains 13 residues. Per germline, CDR1 KGHSH and CDR2 LQKENI. The V and J ends lost 4 bases and 5 bases, in that order; junction bases with no gene match: 1. The CDR3 DNA reads TGTGCCAGCTCACTGGGACAGGGGGAGACCCAGTACTTC. Protein: CASSLGQGETQYF.

The V call is TRBV27, the J call TRBJ2-7; a possible D gene is TRBD2 (6 bases). Germline loops: CDR1 MNHEY, CDR2 SMNVEV (reference sequence). V was trimmed by 5 bases and J by 3 bases, leaving 14 bases between them. This CDR3 is 14 amino acids long. CDR3 in DNA: TGTGCCAGCAGTCCCTCTGGGGGGAGCTACGAGCAGTACTTC. It yields the protein CASSPSGGSYEQYF.

The count of this clone is one. The chain is built from TRBV7-9 and TRBJ2-2; 7 nucleotides align to TRBD2. Per the germline V gene, CDR1 is SEHNR and CDR2 is FQNEAQ (reference sequence). The CDR3 is 15 residues long. J lost 3 bases, V lost 8 bases, and 9 bases had no gene match. CDR3 sequence (DNA): TGTGCCAGCCGTCTGTCGGCGGGAGACACCGGGGAGCTGTTTTTT. Its protein product is CASRLSAGDTGELFF.

This chain joins TRBV19 and TRBJ1-2; D not certain. The CDR3 contains 14 residues. Germline V lookup: CDR1 LNHDA, CDR2 SQIVND (reference sequence). V was shortened by 3 bases and J by 4 bases, with 12 bases between the two germline ends. The CDR3 is CASSIPTLPYGYTF. DNA for the CDR3: TGTGCCAGTAGTATTCCGACACTTCCCTATGGCTACACCTTC. Based on the CDR3 plus reference TRBV19 and TRBJ1-2, the full variable domain is DGGITQSPKYLFRKEGQNVTLSCEQNLNHDAMYWYRQDPGQGLRLIYYSQIVNDFQKGDIAEGYSVSREKKESFPLTVTSAQKNPTAFYLCASSIPTLPYGYTFGSGTRLTVV.

This clone was seen more than once but under ten times. This chain joins TRBV4-1 and TRBJ2-7; 10 positions match TRBD2. Germline V CDR1 and CDR2: MGHRA, YSYEKL. With 4 bases clipped from V and 1 base from J, the junction kept 7 bases outside the gene matches. The CDR3 covers 16 residues. Here the CDR3 DNA reads TGCGCCAGCAGCCTAACCGGGACTAGCGTATCCTACGAGCAGTACTTC. This translates into CASSLTGTSVSYEQYF.

The chain carries TRBV7-9 and TRBJ2-6; D is possibly TRBD1 (5 bases). Trimming cost V 6 bases and J 0 bases, with 12 bases left between them. The germline gives CDR1 SEHNR, CDR2 FQNEAQ (reference sequence). The CDR3 runs to 16 residues. CDR3 sequence: CASRQDIFSGANVLTF. In DNA, the CDR3 is TGTGCCAGCAGGCAGGACATATTCTCTGGGGCCAACGTCCTGACTTTC. Full variable domain (remainder filled in from reference TRBV7-9 and TRBJ2-6): DTGVSQNPRHKITKRGQNVTFRCDPISEHNRLYWYRQTLGQGPEFLTYFQNEAQLEKSRLLSDRFSAERPKGSFSTLEIQRTEQGDSAMYLCASRQDIFSGANVLTFGAGSRLTVL.

The chain links TRBV15 to TRBJ2-5; D uncertain. The CDR3 spans 13 residues. V was cut by 3 bases and J by 5 bases, with 10 bases left in between. Per germline, CDR1 LNHNV and CDR2 YYDKDF (reference sequence). The CDR3 spells CATSSVSGETQYF. The CDR3 DNA sequence: TGTGCCACCAGCAGCGTGTCTGGCGAGACCCAGTACTTC.

The chain has TRBV28 and TRBJ1-1; D is possibly TRBD1 (6 bases). The CDR3 consists of 16 residues. V lost 8 bases and J lost 1, with 20 bases in between. Per germline, CDR1 MDHEN and CDR2 SYDVKM. The CDR3 protein is CASPPLEGQPNTEAFF. CDR3 bases: TGTGCCAGCCCGCCGCTTGAGGGACAACCGAACACTGAAGCTTTCTTT.

This clone was seen once. This rearrangement joins TRBV5-1 to TRBJ2-3, with 11 positions matching TRBD2. Trimming removed 0 bases from V and 2 bases from J; junction bases left unmatched: 11. The germline V gene encodes CDR1 SGHRS and CDR2 YFSETQ. The CDR3 consists of 19 residues. CDR3: CASSLGSLAGGTFTDTQYF. DNA of the CDR3: TGCGCCAGCAGCTTGGGTTCGCTAGCGGGAGGAACCTTCACAGATACGCAGTATTTT.

The chain combines TRBV5-1 with TRBJ2-6; TRBD1 aligns across 9 bases. V lost 2 bases, J lost 0 bases, and 3 bases stayed unmatched. The CDR3 covers 17 residues. Germline values: CDR1 SGHRS, CDR2 YFSETQ. The DNA of the CDR3 is TGCGCCAGCAGCTTTGGGGACAGGGACTCTGGGGCCAACGTCCTGACTTTC. This codes for CASSFGDRDSGANVLTF.

This clone has more than one count but fewer than ten. The V call is TRBV2, the J call TRBJ1-6; TRBD1 aligns across 9 bases. The germline gives CDR1 SNHLY, CDR2 FYNNEI. This CDR3 contains 14 residues. V lost 6 bases and J lost 10; bases outside the gene matches: 7. The CDR3 bases are TGTGCCAGCAGGGGGACAGGGATAAAATCACCCCTCCACTTT. It codes for CASRGTGIKSPLHF.

This chain uses TRBV2 with TRBJ2-1; 10 bases align to TRBD2. Germline V gives CDR1 SNHLY, CDR2 FYNNEI. The CDR3 is 15 residues long. The junction had 6 bases not matched to a gene; V was cut back by 4 bases and J by 6 bases. The CDR3 bases are TGTGCCAGCAGTGTATCAAGCGGGAGGGCCAATGAGCAGTTCTTC. Translated: CASSVSSGRANEQFF.

This sequence joins TRBV5-5 and TRBJ2-1, with 7 bases identical to TRBD1. The trim removed 7 bases at V and 6 bases at J, leaving 4 bases unmatched. The CDR3 is 12 amino acids. Germline V gene data show CDR1 as SGHKS and CDR2 as YYEKEE (reference sequence). CDR3 coding DNA: TGTGCCAGCGGGGGACAGCGCAATGAGCAGTTCTTC. Its protein is CASGGQRNEQFF.

V is TRBV28 and J is TRBJ2-7; 13 bases map to TRBD2. CDR3 length: 16 amino acids. Losses at the gene ends were 7 bases for V and 4 bases for J; bases not matched to a gene: 10. Germline CDR1 and CDR2: MDHEN and SYDVKM. The CDR3 loop reads CASTTALAGGPYEQYF. The DNA of the CDR3 is TGTGCCAGCACCACTGCACTAGCGGGAGGGCCTTACGAGCAGTACTTC.

The chain employs TRBV4-2 and TRBJ2-1; the match to TRBD2 covers 9 bases. V was clipped by 0 bases and J by 1 base; unmatched bases: 7. Germline CDR1 LGHNA, CDR2 YNFKEQ. The CDR3 loop spans 18 amino acids. The CDR3 DNA is TGTGCCAGCAGCCAAGAGTGGGCGGGAGGGCCTTCCTACAATGAGCAGTTCTTC. This encodes CASSQEWAGGPSYNEQFF.

This clone was detected once. V gene TRBV5-5 combines with J gene TRBJ1-1; D not resolved. Germline V gene data show CDR1 as SGHKS and CDR2 as YYEKEE (reference sequence). Trimming left V 4 bases short and J 1 base short, with 17 bases between. This CDR3 comprises 16 residues. The CDR3 region is CASSAELALSNTEAFF. CDR3 sequence (DNA): TGTGCCAGCAGCGCGGAGTTGGCGCTCTCGAACACTGAAGCTTTCTTT.

This chain links TRBV4-2 with TRBJ2-3, with 8 nucleotides matching TRBD2. J lost 1 base, V lost 5 bases, and 8 bases had no gene match. The V gene's germline CDR1 is LGHNA and CDR2 YNFKEQ. This CDR3 spans 16 amino acids. The CDR3 DNA sequence: TGTGCCAGCAGCTCTGGAGCGGGAGAGGGCACAGATACGCAGTATTTT. It yields the protein CASSSGAGEGTDTQYF.